What follows are 30 T cell receptor beta chains derived from one specimen sequenced in a study of T cells in Graves' hyperthyroidism and ophthalmopathy. TCR beta CDR3 sequences were amplified from RNA transcripts. The TCR CDR3 was amplified in a first-round RT-PCR using the HTBI primer set. TCRdb recomputed calls from the multiplex PCR reads with MiXCR, one row per CDR3 protein. The sample contains some 270,000 distinct CDR3 sequences, roughly 13% of which appear only once. The sequencing sample was made of blood. These receptors all come from a woman in her forties with Graves' hyperthyroidism.

At least ten counts were recorded for this clonotype. The V call is TRBV2, the J call TRBJ1-2; 10 nucleotides agree with TRBD1. Germline trimming cut 2 bases from V and 4 bases from J; bases unmatched to any gene: 10. Germline V CDR1 and CDR2: SNHLY, FYNNEI. This CDR3 is 17 amino acids long. The CDR3 DNA is TGTGCCAGCAGTGAACGACAGGGGGCTGATAGTGGCTATGGCTACACCTTC. Translating gives CASSERQGADSGYGYTF. Combining the CDR3 with reference TRBV2 and TRBJ1-2 gives the whole variable domain EPEVTQTPSHQVTQMGQEVILRCVPISNHLYFYWYRQILGQKVEFLVSFYNNEISEKSEIFDDQFSVERPDGSNFTLKIRSTKLEDSAMYFCASSERQGADSGYGYTFGSGTRLTVV.

Details on this clonotype: This clone may be a read error of a much larger clone one base away. The chain combines TRBV6-1 with TRBJ2-2; TRBD2 agrees at 12 bases. The CDR3 sequence is 17 residues long. Germline V gene data show CDR1 as MNHNS and CDR2 as SASEGT. CDR3 sequence: CASRKGTSGFNTGALFF. The CDR3, as DNA: TGTGCCAGCAGGAAGGGGACTAGCGGGTTTAACACCGGGGCGCTGTTTTTT.

This clonotype was counted at least ten times. The genes are TRBV4-1 and TRBJ2-3, with 13 bases lining up with TRBD2. CDR3 length equals 16 residues. The germline V gene has CDR1 MGHRA and CDR2 YSYEKL. V was pared by 2 bases and J by 3 bases, with 2 bases of the junction left unmatched. The CDR3, as DNA: TGCGCCAGCAGCCAATGGGGACTAGCGGGAACAGATACGCAGTATTTT. Translated: CASSQWGLAGTDTQYF.

This clonotype was found many times. The V call is TRBV20-1, the J call TRBJ1-5; D is uncertain. This CDR3 region has 19 residues. Looked up from germline, CDR1 is DFQATT and CDR2 is SNEGSKA (reference sequence). With 0 bases removed from V and 0 bases from J, the gap between germline ends came to 21 bases. The CDR3 DNA follows: TGCAGTGCTAGAGATCGTAAAAAAGGTTACACGCTTAGCAATCAGCCCCAGCATTTT. The encoded protein is CSARDRKKGYTLSNQPQHF.

This clonotype was seen repeatedly, ten times or more. This sequence joins TRBV28 and TRBJ1-6; D is unresolved. This CDR3 has 14 residues. Germline V gene sequence: CDR1 MDHEN, CDR2 SYDVKM. Trimming shortened V by 7 bases and J by 7 bases, and 14 bases separated the two germline ends. The CDR3 DNA is TGTGCCAGCACACGAGGACGGACGAATTCACCCCTCCACTTT. It codes for CASTRGRTNSPLHF.

This clonotype was counted many times. The chain is built from TRBV20-1 and TRBJ2-7; D remains unclear. This CDR3 spans 13 amino acids. The ends were cut back, 1 base at V and 2 bases at J, with 9 bases in the middle. Germline V gives CDR1 DFQATT, CDR2 SNEGSKA (reference sequence). CDR3 DNA: TGCAGTGCTAGAGGAGGACCCGCCTACGAGCAGTACTTC. It encodes CSARGGPAYEQYF.

This clonotype was counted only a few times. V usage is TRBV15 and J usage is TRBJ2-6; 10 bases align to TRBD2. This CDR3 has 18 residues. The germline gives CDR1 LNHNV, CDR2 YYDKDF (reference sequence). V lost 0 bases and J lost 3; bases outside the gene matches: 5. This CDR3 reads CATSRDNLAGGGANVLTF. The DNA for the CDR3 is TGTGCCACCAGCAGAGATAATTTAGCGGGAGGTGGGGCCAACGTCCTGACTTTC.

This clonotype was picked up many times. The rearrangement uses TRBV6-1 and TRBJ1-3; TRBD1 aligns across 7 bases. This CDR3 has 14 amino acids. V lost 6 bases, J lost 8 bases, and 10 bases stayed unmatched. Germline V gene data show CDR1 as MNHNS and CDR2 as SASEGT. The chain's CDR3 is CASRPGGQIDTIYF. The CDR3 DNA reads as TGTGCCAGCAGACCGGGGGGACAGATAGACACCATATATTTT.

The table lists this clonotype with many counts. V and J are TRBV5-5 and TRBJ1-4; D uncertain. Per germline, CDR1 SGHKS and CDR2 YYEKEE (reference sequence). The CDR3 consists of 14 residues. Trimming removed 0 bases at V and 2 bases at J, with 5 bases between. The CDR3 coding sequence is TGTGCCAGCAGCTTGGATGGCACTAATGAAAAACTGTTTTTT. Residues: CASSLDGTNEKLFF.

This clonotype has at least ten counts. V usage is TRBV5-8 and J usage is TRBJ1-1; D perhaps matches TRBD1 (5 bases). This CDR3 comprises 16 residues. Germline assignment: CDR1 SGHTS and CDR2 YDEGEE. V was cut by 6 bases and J by 0 bases, with 18 bases left in between. The CDR3 sequence: CASNSGPRGMNTEAFF. Written as DNA, the CDR3 is TGTGCCAGCAACTCGGGCCCCCGGGGGATGAACACTGAAGCTTTCTTT.

Turning to this clonotype: Given a much more abundant clone one base away, this may be a read error. V is TRBV20-1 and J is TRBJ1-6; D is possibly TRBD1 (5 bases). Germline V gene lookup returns CDR1 DFQATT and CDR2 SNEGSKA (reference sequence). The CDR3 is 13 amino acids. The CDR3 DNA sequence: TGCAGTGCCCTGGGACGGCATAATTCACCCCCCCACTTT. It specifies CSALGRHNSPPHF.

This chain connects TRBV27 to TRBJ1-1; a possible D gene is TRBD1 (6 bases). V shed 7 bases and J shed 2 bases, with 11 bases lying between them. This CDR3 region has 13 residues. Germline V CDR1 and CDR2: MNHEY, SMNVEV (reference sequence). This chain's CDR3 is CASTTGSNTEAFF. In DNA form, the CDR3 reads TGTGCCAGCACCACAGGGTCAAACACTGAAGCTTTCTTT.

This clonotype was seen ten or more times. V usage is TRBV2 and J usage is TRBJ1-5; D is uncertain. Trimming cost V 4 bases and J 6 bases, with 10 bases left between them. This CDR3 is 13 amino acids long. CDR1 is SNHLY and CDR2 is FYNNEI in the germline V gene. CDR3 sequence (DNA): TGTGCCAGCAGTGCATGGAATTTTCAGCCCCAGCATTTT. It specifies CASSAWNFQPQHF.

This clonotype was detected ten times or more. V gene TRBV18 combines with J gene TRBJ2-7; D is possibly TRBD2 (5 bases). The CDR3 length is 14 residues. CDR1 and CDR2 (germline): KGHSH, LQKENI. V was trimmed by 3 bases and J by 0 bases, leaving 9 bases between them. The CDR3 nucleotides read TGTGCCAGCTCACCTGCGGGTGCCTCCTACGAGCAGTACTTC. It encodes CASSPAGASYEQYF.

This clonotype was picked up a small number of times. CDR3 sequence (DNA): TGCGCCAGCAGCTATCTGGGTAGCACAGATACGCAGTATTTT. Its translation: CASSYLGSTDTQYF. The V and J genes are TRBV5-1 and TRBJ2-3; D gene uncertain. Between the trimmed V and J ends, which lost 3 bases and 0 bases, there was a span of 8 bases. CDR1 is SGHRS and CDR2 is YFSETQ in the germline V gene. This CDR3 has 14 amino acids. Complete variable domain (other parts from reference TRBV5-1 and TRBJ2-3): KAGVTQTPRYLIKTRGQQVTLSCSPISGHRSVSWYQQTPGQGLQFLFEYFSETQRNKGNFPGRFSGRQFSNSRSEMNVSTLELGDSALYLCASSYLGSTDTQYFGPGTRLTVL.

This clonotype appeared a few times. V and J are TRBV27 and TRBJ2-7; 8 nucleotides line up with TRBD2. The germline V gene encodes CDR1 MNHEY and CDR2 SMNVEV (reference sequence). The CDR3 runs 13 residues. Trimming at V came to 5 bases and at J to 7 bases, leaving 7 bases not matched to a gene. In DNA, the CDR3 is TGTGCCAGCAGTAGCGCGGGAGGCGAAGAGCAGTACTTC. Protein: CASSSAGGEEQYF.

This clonotype has a count of ten or more. CDR3 DNA sequence: TGTGCCAGCAGCCCCGGGACCTCCTACGAGCAGTACTTC. Residues: CASSPGTSYEQYF. This chain links TRBV28 with TRBJ2-7; the D gene could be TRBD1 or TRBD2 (5 bases each). The V end was cut by 6 bases, the J end by 0 bases, with 9 bases between. The V gene's germline CDR1 is MDHEN and CDR2 SYDVKM. This CDR3 contains 13 residues.

This clonotype has at least ten counts. The chain joins TRBV19 to TRBJ2-7; tentative D call: TRBD2 (5 bases). Deletions cut 9 bases from V and 1 base from J, with 13 bases between. CDR1 LNHDA and CDR2 SQIVND come from the germline V gene (reference sequence). The CDR3 sequence is 13 residues long. The CDR3, as DNA: TGTGCCAGCCGCGGGTCTACTTCCTACGAGCAGTACTTC. As protein: CASRGSTSYEQYF.

Ten or more counts support this clonotype. The chain employs TRBV2 and TRBJ1-5; no clear D. CDR1 is SNHLY and CDR2 is FYNNEI in the germline V gene. CDR3 length: 12 amino acids. V gave up 4 bases and J gave up 7 bases, with 8 bases separating them. The CDR3 nucleotides are TGTGCCAGCAGTGCCTTGAGGCAGCCCCAGCATTTT. Its protein is CASSALRQPQHF.

The chain carries TRBV7-9 and TRBJ1-1, with unresolved D. V was pared by 3 bases and J by 5 bases, with 7 bases between. The V gene's germline CDR1 is SEHNR and CDR2 FQNEAQ (reference sequence). CDR3 length equals 12 residues. The CDR3 sequence: CASSLEATEAFF. The CDR3 coding sequence is TGTGCCAGCAGCTTGGAGGCGACTGAAGCTTTCTTT.

This chain joins TRBV18 and TRBJ2-3; the D gene is possibly TRBD1 (6 bases). This CDR3 comprises 14 residues. Germline CDR1 reads KGHSH; CDR2 reads LQKENI. Trimming left V 2 bases short and J 4 bases short, with 10 bases between. The CDR3 protein is CASSPSQGPDTQYF. The CDR3 DNA reads as TGTGCCAGCTCACCATCACAGGGTCCAGATACGCAGTATTTT.

The chain combines TRBV25-1 with TRBJ1-4; possibly TRBD1 for D (5 bases). CDR1 MGHDK and CDR2 SYGVNS come from the germline V gene. The CDR3 is made up of 13 amino acids. V was trimmed by 1 base and J by 7 bases, leaving 7 bases between them. The CDR3 DNA reads TGTGCCAGCAGTGAATCAGGGAGTGAAAAACTGTTTTTT. It translates to CASSESGSEKLFF.

This clonotype was picked up many times. The CDR3 DNA reads as TGTGCCAGCAGGAGAGCGGGCAATCAGCCCCAGCATTTT. Protein sequence: CASRRAGNQPQHF. The chain carries TRBV2 and TRBJ1-5; D unresolved. Germline CDR1 SNHLY, CDR2 FYNNEI. V dropped 6 bases and J dropped 2 bases, with 8 bases sitting between them. CDR3 size: 13 residues.

This clonotype was seen repeatedly, ten times or more. The chain links TRBV10-3 to TRBJ1-2, with D unclear. The CDR3 is made up of 13 amino acids. The germline V gene encodes CDR1 ENHRY and CDR2 SYGVKD. The V end lost 3 bases, the J end lost 4 bases, and 9 bases lay between the germline ends. The chain's CDR3 is CAISERPGYGYTF. The CDR3 bases are TGTGCCATCAGTGAAAGGCCAGGCTATGGCTACACCTTC.

This clonotype was seen more than once but under ten times. This clone may be a read error of a much larger clone one base away. Since the CDR3 does not end with the conserved phenylalanine or tryptophan, this likely comes from a read error. This chain uses TRBV20-1 with TRBJ1-5; D might be TRBD1 (5 bases). Trimming left V 7 bases short and J 3 bases short, with 10 bases between. This CDR3 contains 12 residues. Germline CDR1 and CDR2: DFQATT and SNEGSKA (reference sequence). The CDR3 reads CSGSGTNQPQHL. The CDR3 nucleotides are TGCAGTGGTAGCGGGACCAATCAGCCCCAGCATCTT.

This clonotype was seen many times. The rearrangement uses TRBV20-1 and TRBJ1-4; no reliable D call. This CDR3 region has 13 residues. CDR1 is DFQATT and CDR2 is SNEGSKA in the germline V gene (reference sequence). The V end lost 4 bases, the J end lost 8 bases, and 14 bases lay between the germline ends. CDR3 loop: CSATKVMGEKLFF. The CDR3 DNA reads TGCAGTGCTACCAAGGTCATGGGGGAAAAACTGTTTTTT.

There are many counts of this clonotype. The chain combines TRBV7-9 with TRBJ1-2, with D unclear. Germline assignment: CDR1 SEHNR and CDR2 FQNEAQ (reference sequence). The CDR3 extends over 15 amino acids. The V end lost 5 bases, the J end lost 4 bases, and 17 bases lay between the germline ends. CDR3 nucleotide sequence: TGTGCCAGCAGCCAATCAGGTCTAGGTCTCTATGGCTACACCTTC. This codes for CASSQSGLGLYGYTF.

This clonotype was recorded at least ten times. V usage is TRBV11-2 and J usage is TRBJ2-5, with D uncertain. The CDR3 runs to 15 residues. Germline V CDR1 and CDR2: SGHAT, FQNNGV. The ends were cut back, 1 base at V and 2 bases at J, with 11 bases in the middle. CDR3: CASSLGQAAQETQYF. Here the CDR3 DNA reads TGTGCCAGCAGCTTAGGTCAGGCCGCACAAGAGACCCAGTACTTC.

This clonotype has only a few counts. The chain couples TRBV9 to TRBJ2-1; D is ambiguous. V lost 2 bases, J lost 3 bases, and 12 bases lay in between. CDR1 and CDR2 from the germline V gene are SGDLS and YYNGEE. This CDR3 has 15 amino acids. The CDR3 DNA follows: TGTGCCAGCAGCGTGGAAAAGGAAATCTACAATGAGCAGTTCTTC. Its translation: CASSVEKEIYNEQFF.

This sequence joins TRBV13 and TRBJ2-7; 7 bases map to TRBD2. With V trimmed by 4 bases and J by 3 bases, 9 bases remained unmatched. Looked up from germline, CDR1 is PRHDT and CDR2 is FYEKMQ (reference sequence). This CDR3 has 15 amino acids. In DNA, the CDR3 is TGTGCCAGCAGCTATTCTCAGGGAGGGGACTACGAGCAGTACTTC. Translation: CASSYSQGGDYEQYF.